The 27 T cell receptor beta chains below were found in one sample sequenced in a study of CD8 T cells in ankylosing spondylitis. Findings of the study overall: Characteristic, it appeared, of ankylosing spondylitis blood was a TCR beta motif of fewer than 10 highly homologous variants.

Using its own MiXCR run on the 5' RACE reads, TCRdb lists one record per CDR3 protein. The sample has 700,000 or so distinct CDR3 sequences; 15% to 20% are singletons. Their antigens are not known. Sequencing was carried out using blood, either unsorted or a sorted T cell fraction (not recorded which). Receptors originate from a male donor with ankylosing spondylitis.

This chain links TRBV20-1 with TRBJ2-6; D perhaps matches TRBD2 (5 bases). The CDR3 consists of 13 residues. V was pared by 6 bases and J by 0 bases, with 6 bases between. In germline, CDR1 is DFQATT, CDR2 SNEGSKA (reference sequence). This CDR3 is CSAGNSGANVLTF. Here the CDR3 DNA reads TGCAGTGCCGGGAACTCTGGGGCCAACGTCCTGACTTTC.

J is TRBJ2-7 and V is TRBV5-1; 11 bases fit TRBD2. After removal of 7 bases from V and 2 bases from J, the junction contained 11 bases not matched to a gene. In germline, CDR1 is SGHRS, CDR2 YFSETQ. CDR3 length: 16 amino acids. CDR3 nucleotides: TGCGCCAGCGCAACGTCTGTAGCGGGAGGGCCCTACGAGCAGTACTTC. Translating gives CASATSVAGGPYEQYF.

In its sample, this clonotype was seen a few times. Its ends do not fully match the called genes, so a read error is possible. This chain joins TRBV16 and TRBJ1-5; unclear D gene. Germline V gene sequence: CDR1 KGHSY, CDR2 FQNENV. This CDR3 has 15 amino acids. The CDR3 DNA reads TGTGCCAGCAGCCTGAGGGTGGCACAGAATCACCCCCAGCATTTT. Protein: CASSLRVAQNHPQHF.

This clonotype turned up a few times. The chain joins TRBV6-6 to TRBJ2-1, with D possibly called TRBD1 or TRBD2 (5 bases each). CDR1 and CDR2 from the germline V gene are MNHNY and SVGAGI (reference sequence). V was cut by 5 bases and J by 12 bases, with 14 bases left in between. This CDR3 contains 12 residues. In nucleotides, the CDR3 is TGTGCCAGCAGTCTCACAGGAGGAGGGCAGTTCTTC. Translation: CASSLTGGGQFF.

The rearrangement links TRBV10-3 to TRBJ2-1; TRBD2 aligns across 10 bases. CDR3 size: 15 residues. Unmatched junction bases numbered 6, after V lost 6 bases and J lost 4 bases. CDR1 is ENHRY and CDR2 is SYGVKD in the germline V gene. CDR3 region: CAIRPTSGAYNEQFF. The DNA of the CDR3 is TGTGCCATCAGGCCCACTAGCGGGGCTTACAATGAGCAGTTCTTC.

J is TRBJ2-7 and V is TRBV18; tentatively, D is TRBD1 or TRBD2 (5 bases each). The germline V gene has CDR1 KGHSH and CDR2 LQKENI. With 3 bases removed from V and 3 bases from J, the gap between germline ends came to 9 bases. This CDR3 region has 13 residues. CDR3 loop: CASSPGPHYEQYF. The CDR3 DNA reads TGTGCCAGCTCACCGGGACCCCACTACGAGCAGTACTTC.

The chain links TRBV29-1 to TRBJ2-7; D gene uncertain. The CDR3 is 14 amino acids. Germline loops: CDR1 SQVTM, CDR2 ANQGSEA. The germline V and J ends were trimmed by 4 bases and 7 bases, with 20 bases remaining between them. The CDR3 here is CSVVDPTAPTEQYF. In nucleotides, the CDR3 is TGCAGCGTTGTCGACCCAACCGCCCCCACTGAGCAGTACTTC.

The chain links TRBV18 to TRBJ1-1; no reliable D call. Trimming shortened V by 3 bases and J by 1 base, and 9 bases separated the two germline ends. The germline V gene encodes CDR1 KGHSH and CDR2 LQKENI. The CDR3 consists of 14 residues. The CDR3 DNA follows: TGTGCCAGCTCACCCTACATATCGAACACTGAAGCTTTCTTT. Its protein product is CASSPYISNTEAFF.

This clonotype has just a few counts. J is TRBJ2-3 and V is TRBV12-3 or TRBV12-4; 13 nucleotides align to TRBD2. The CDR3 is 15 residues long. V lost 6 bases and J lost 4; bases outside the gene matches: 4. In nucleotides, the CDR3 is TGTGCCAGCAGATCGACTAGCGGGGGGTCAGATACGCAGTATTTT. It translates to CASRSTSGGSDTQYF.

The rearrangement uses TRBV4-1 and TRBJ2-6; D is tentatively TRBD1 or TRBD2 (5 bases each). The CDR3 runs to 18 residues. CDR1 MGHRA and CDR2 YSYEKL come from the germline V gene. V gave up 4 bases and J gave up 4 bases, with 20 bases separating them. The CDR3 region has the DNA TGCGCCAGCAGCCTAAAAGGGGTGAGGGCCATCGGGGCCAACGTCCTGACTTTC. Translated: CASSLKGVRAIGANVLTF.

This clonotype was seen a few times. The CDR3 sequence: CASRFGGTDTQYF. The CDR3 nucleotides read TGTGCCAGTAGGTTCGGGGGCACAGATACGCAGTATTTT. This chain joins TRBV19 and TRBJ2-3, with D possibly being TRBD2 (5 bases). The CDR3 loop spans 13 amino acids. CDR1 is LNHDA and CDR2 is SQIVND in the germline V gene (reference sequence). The V gene lost 6 bases and the J gene lost 1 base, with 8 bases spanning the gap.

This chain connects TRBV6-1 to TRBJ2-1; 8 bases align to TRBD2. This CDR3 is 17 amino acids long. After removal of 5 bases from V and 2 bases from J, the junction contained 11 bases not matched to a gene. Germline V gene sequence: CDR1 MNHNS, CDR2 SASEGT. The CDR3 DNA reads as TGTGCCAGCAGTCCGGACTGGCGGGAGGTACCCTACAATGAGCAGTTCTTC. This sequence encodes CASSPDWREVPYNEQFF.

This clonotype showed up just a few times. CDR3 loop: CASRPGGYGYTF. The CDR3 DNA sequence: TGTGCCAGCAGGCCAGGGGGCTATGGCTACACCTTC. This chain links TRBV12-3 or TRBV12-4 with TRBJ1-2, with 7 bases identical to TRBD1. Losses at the gene ends were 6 bases for V and 4 bases for J; bases not matched to a gene: 2. The CDR3 extends over 12 amino acids.

This clonotype has ten or more counts. This chain links TRBV20-1 with TRBJ2-7; 8 bases match TRBD2. V trimming: 6 bases; J trimming: 6 bases; junction bases outside the gene matches: 4. This CDR3 spans 11 amino acids. Germline V gene lookup returns CDR1 DFQATT and CDR2 SNEGSKA (reference sequence). The CDR3 DNA sequence: TGCAGTGCCCCAACTAGCGGCGAGCAGTACTTC. Residues: CSAPTSGEQYF.

The J gene is TRBJ2-1, the V gene TRBV2; D may be TRBD1 (5 bases). Trimming shortened V by 1 base and J by 2 bases, and 12 bases separated the two germline ends. From germline, CDR1 is SNHLY and CDR2 FYNNEI. The CDR3 extends over 16 amino acids. The CDR3 sequence is CASSEGQGYAYNEQFF. The CDR3 DNA sequence: TGTGCCAGCAGTGAAGGCCAGGGCTATGCCTACAATGAGCAGTTCTTC.

J is TRBJ1-5 and V is TRBV12-3 or TRBV12-4; D possibly corresponds to TRBD1 (6 bases). The ends were cut back, 4 bases at V and 9 bases at J, with 13 bases in the middle. There are 13 residues in the CDR3. CDR3 region: CASSYRVGLPQHF. In DNA, the CDR3 is TGTGCCAGCAGTTACAGGGTAGGTCTGCCCCAGCATTTT.

This clonotype was seen more than once but under ten times. V usage is TRBV9 and J usage is TRBJ2-1; 7 bases line up with TRBD2. J lost 7 bases, V lost 0 bases, and 7 bases had no gene match. The CDR3 is 15 residues long. Germline CDR1 SGDLS, CDR2 YYNGEE. CDR3 sequence reads: CASSVAASGRNEQFF. The CDR3 DNA sequence: TGTGCCAGCAGCGTAGCGGCTAGCGGAAGGAATGAGCAGTTCTTC.

For the CDR3, the DNA is TGCGCCAGCGGAGAAACAGGGGGATCTGGTGGCTACACCTTC. Protein sequence: CASGETGGSGGYTF. The chain combines TRBV5-1 with TRBJ1-2, with 8 positions matching TRBD1. The germline gives CDR1 SGHRS, CDR2 YFSETQ. The trim removed 7 bases at V and 7 bases at J, leaving 12 bases unmatched. The length of the CDR3 is 14 residues.

This clonotype was seen a handful of times. V and J are TRBV29-1 and TRBJ2-1, with D maybe TRBD2 (5 bases). Germline CDR1 is SQVTM and CDR2 is ANQGSEA. The CDR3 has 11 residues. V was cut by 8 bases and J by 7 bases, with 12 bases left in between. The CDR3, as DNA: TGCAGCCCTCTACGCGGGAATGAGCAGTTCTTC. This codes for CSPLRGNEQFF.

The chain couples TRBV5-6 to TRBJ1-2; unclear D gene. Germline CDR1 reads SGHDT; CDR2 reads YYEEEE. The V end lost 1 base, the J end lost 2 bases, and 12 bases lay between the germline ends. This CDR3 contains 15 residues. The CDR3 loop is CASSLLSAGNYGYTF. For the CDR3, the DNA is TGTGCCAGCAGCTTGCTTTCTGCCGGGAACTATGGCTACACCTTC.

V and J are TRBV3-1 and TRBJ2-5; tentatively, D is TRBD1 or TRBD2 (6 bases each). Trimming stripped 4 bases from V and 5 bases from J, with 14 bases between. The CDR3 spans 14 residues. CDR1 and CDR2 from the germline V gene are LGHDT and YNNKEL (reference sequence). CDR3 in amino acids: CASSLTKGGETQYF. CDR3 nucleotide sequence: TGTGCCAGCAGCCTGACTAAGGGGGGTGAGACCCAGTACTTC.

A word on this clonotype: Compared with germline, one end of the junction differs, possibly owing to a read error. This chain joins TRBV25-1 and TRBJ2-2, with TRBD2 identical over 9 bases. The CDR3 spans 17 residues. Per the germline V gene, CDR1 is MGHDK and CDR2 is SYGVNS. CDR3: CASSEEEASGNSGELFF. DNA for the CDR3: TGTGCCAGCAGTGAGGAGGAGGCTAGCGGGAACTCCGGGGAGCTGTTTTTT.

The chain links TRBV12-3 or TRBV12-4 to TRBJ2-1; the match to TRBD1 covers 12 bases. Unmatched junction bases numbered 3, after V lost 5 bases and J lost 4 bases. The CDR3 is made up of 15 amino acids. The chain's CDR3 is CASSGTGGNYNEQFF. CDR3 sequence (DNA): TGTGCCAGCAGTGGGACAGGGGGCAATTACAATGAGCAGTTCTTC.

This clonotype showed up just a few times. The gene calls are TRBV7-8 and TRBJ2-7; D is unresolved. The germline V and J ends were trimmed by 5 bases and 0 bases, with 17 bases remaining between them. The CDR3 totals 16 residues. Germline V CDR1 and CDR2: SGHVS, FQNEAQ. This CDR3 is CASSHPEGLSSYEQYF. CDR3 coding DNA: TGTGCCAGCAGCCACCCCGAAGGCCTGAGCTCCTACGAGCAGTACTTC.

A few counts support this clonotype. J is TRBJ2-5 and V is TRBV29-1; TRBD2 aligns across 11 bases. Germline V gene lookup returns CDR1 SQVTM and CDR2 ANQGSEA. V lost 6 bases, J lost 9 bases, and 12 bases stayed unmatched. This CDR3 comprises 14 residues. The CDR3 region has the DNA TGCAGCGTAGCAGGGACTAGCGGTCCGGGGGCCCAGTACTTC. Translated, it gives CSVAGTSGPGAQYF.

J is TRBJ2-1 and V is TRBV7-9; a possible D gene is TRBD2 (6 bases). The CDR3 contains 16 residues. The V gene lost 1 base and the J gene lost 3 bases, with 13 bases spanning the gap. The germline V gene encodes CDR1 SEHNR and CDR2 FQNEAQ (reference sequence). The CDR3 sequence: CASSLGTTRDYNEQFF. Written as DNA, the CDR3 is TGTGCCAGCAGCTTAGGGACTACACGGGACTACAATGAGCAGTTCTTC.

Only a few counts were recorded for this clonotype. The chain combines TRBV10-3 with TRBJ2-6; D is possibly TRBD2 (5 bases). Trimming removed 10 bases from V and 3 bases from J, with 13 bases in between. The CDR3 has 14 amino acids. Per germline, CDR1 ENHRY and CDR2 SYGVKD. In DNA, the CDR3 is TGTGCCACCGGGGTTGCGCATGGGGCCAACGTCCTGACTTTC. Its protein product is CATGVAHGANVLTF.